This T cell receptor beta chain was identified in a study of T cell repertoires in cytomegalovirus infection. The CDR3 consists of 15 residues. Trimming stripped 5 bases from V and 0 bases from J, with 14 bases between. Germline V gene lookup returns CDR1 MDHEN and CDR2 SYDVKM. This clonotype was recorded at least ten times. TCRdb reanalysed the reads using MiXCR and keeps one entry per CDR3 protein. Of hundreds of thousands of distinct CDR3 sequences listed, approximately 24% were seen once; the top ten hold less than 9.5%. The J gene is TRBJ2-7, the V gene TRBV28; a weak D match, TRBD1 (7 bases). Sequencing was performed on CD8+ T cells from PBMCs. The source is a human donor in good health (CMV status not recorded). Some clones in this sample may be carry-over from other donors' samples. The CDR3: CASSLGQGGSYEQYV. The CDR3 DNA follows: TGTGCCAGCAGTCTGGGCCAGGGGGGCTCCTACGAGCAGTACGTC.